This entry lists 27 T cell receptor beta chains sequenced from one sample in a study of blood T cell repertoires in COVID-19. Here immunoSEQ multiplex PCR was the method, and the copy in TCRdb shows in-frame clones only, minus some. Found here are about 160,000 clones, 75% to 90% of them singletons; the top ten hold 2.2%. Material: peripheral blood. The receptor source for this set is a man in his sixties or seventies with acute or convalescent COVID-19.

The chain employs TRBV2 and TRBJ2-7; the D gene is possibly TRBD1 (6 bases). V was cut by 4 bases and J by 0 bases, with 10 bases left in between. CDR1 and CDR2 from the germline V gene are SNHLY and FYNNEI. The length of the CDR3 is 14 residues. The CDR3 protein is CASSVTGYSYEQYF. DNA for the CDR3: TGTGCCAGCAGTGTGACAGGCTACTCCTACGAGCAGTACTTC.

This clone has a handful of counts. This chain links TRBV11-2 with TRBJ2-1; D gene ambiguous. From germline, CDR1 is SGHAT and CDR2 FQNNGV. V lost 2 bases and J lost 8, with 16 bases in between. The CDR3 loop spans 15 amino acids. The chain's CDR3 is CASSLYVGARYEQFF. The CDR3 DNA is TGTGCCAGCAGCTTATACGTTGGAGCTCGATATGAGCAGTTCTTC. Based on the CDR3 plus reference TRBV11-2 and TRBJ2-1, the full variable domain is EAGVAQSPRYKIIEKRQSVAFWCNPISGHATLYWYQQILGQGPKLLIQFQNNGVVDDSQLPKDRFSAERLKGVDSTLKIQPAKLEDSAVYLCASSLYVGARYEQFFGPGTRLTVL.

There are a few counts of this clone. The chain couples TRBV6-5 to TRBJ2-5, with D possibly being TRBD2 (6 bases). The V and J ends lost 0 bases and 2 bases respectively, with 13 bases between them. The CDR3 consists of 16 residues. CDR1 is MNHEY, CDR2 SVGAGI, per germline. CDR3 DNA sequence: TGTGCCAGCAGTTACTCAGAGACGACTAGACAAGAGACCCAGTACTTC. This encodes CASSYSETTRQETQYF.

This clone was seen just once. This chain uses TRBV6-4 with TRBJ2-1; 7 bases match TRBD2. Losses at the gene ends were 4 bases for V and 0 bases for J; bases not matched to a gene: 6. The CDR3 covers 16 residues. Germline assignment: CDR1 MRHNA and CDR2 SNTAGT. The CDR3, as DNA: TGTGCCAGCAGTGGCGCTAGCGGTAACTCCTACAATGAGCAGTTCTTC. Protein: CASSGASGNSYNEQFF.

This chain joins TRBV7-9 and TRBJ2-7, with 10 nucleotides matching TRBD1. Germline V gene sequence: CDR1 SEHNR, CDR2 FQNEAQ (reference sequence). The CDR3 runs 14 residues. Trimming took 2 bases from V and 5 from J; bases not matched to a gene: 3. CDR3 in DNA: TGTGCCAGCAGCTTACAGGGACAGGGGCACGAGCAGTACTTC. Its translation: CASSLQGQGHEQYF.

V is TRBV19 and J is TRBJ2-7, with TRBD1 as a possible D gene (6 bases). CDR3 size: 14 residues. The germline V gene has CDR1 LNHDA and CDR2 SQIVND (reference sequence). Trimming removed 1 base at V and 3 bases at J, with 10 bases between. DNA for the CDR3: TGTGCCAGTAGTATAGGCGACAGGCACTACGAGCAGTACTTC. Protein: CASSIGDRHYEQYF. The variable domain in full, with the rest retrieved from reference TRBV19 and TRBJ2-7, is DGGITQSPKYLFRKEGQNVTLSCEQNLNHDAMYWYRQDPGQGLRLIYYSQIVNDFQKGDIAEGYSVSREKKESFPLTVTSAQKNPTAFYLCASSIGDRHYEQYFGPGTRLTVT.

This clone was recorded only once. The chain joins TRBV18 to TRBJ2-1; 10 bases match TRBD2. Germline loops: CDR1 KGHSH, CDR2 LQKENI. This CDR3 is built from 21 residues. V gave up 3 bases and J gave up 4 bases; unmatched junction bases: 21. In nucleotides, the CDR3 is TGTGCCAGCTCACCGGGACTTGGAGTAGGGGAGGCTAGCGGGGGATACAATGAGCAGTTCTTC. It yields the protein CASSPGLGVGEASGGYNEQFF.

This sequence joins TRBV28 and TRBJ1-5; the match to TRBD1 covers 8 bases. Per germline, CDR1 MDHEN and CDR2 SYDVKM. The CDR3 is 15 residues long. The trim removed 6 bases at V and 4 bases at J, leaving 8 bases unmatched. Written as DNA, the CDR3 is TGTGCCAGCAGCCCCCGGACAGGGAAAAATCAGCCCCAGCATTTT. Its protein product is CASSPRTGKNQPQHF.

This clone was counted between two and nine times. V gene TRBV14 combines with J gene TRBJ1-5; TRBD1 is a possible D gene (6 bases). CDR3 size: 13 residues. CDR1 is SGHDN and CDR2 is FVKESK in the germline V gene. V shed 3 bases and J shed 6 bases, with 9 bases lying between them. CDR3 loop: CASSHQGGQPQHF. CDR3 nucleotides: TGTGCCAGCAGCCACCAAGGGGGTCAGCCCCAGCATTTT.

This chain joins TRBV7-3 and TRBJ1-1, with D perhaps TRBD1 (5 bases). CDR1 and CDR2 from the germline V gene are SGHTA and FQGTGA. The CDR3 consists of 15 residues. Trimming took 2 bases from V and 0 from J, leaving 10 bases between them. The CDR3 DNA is TGTGCCAGCAGCTTAGGAGGGGAATTGAACACTGAAGCTTTCTTT. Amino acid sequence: CASSLGGELNTEAFF.

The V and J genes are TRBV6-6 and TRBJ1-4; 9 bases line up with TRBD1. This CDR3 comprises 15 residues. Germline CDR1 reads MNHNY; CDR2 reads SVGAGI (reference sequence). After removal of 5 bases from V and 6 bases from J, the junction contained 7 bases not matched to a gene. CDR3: CASSEPGQGDEKLFF. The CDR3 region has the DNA TGTGCCAGCAGTGAGCCGGGACAGGGAGATGAAAAACTGTTTTTT.

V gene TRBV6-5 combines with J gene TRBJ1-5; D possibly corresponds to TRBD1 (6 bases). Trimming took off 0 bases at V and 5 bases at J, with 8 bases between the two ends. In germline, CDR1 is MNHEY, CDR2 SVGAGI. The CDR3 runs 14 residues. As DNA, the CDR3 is TGTGCCAGCAGTTACTCTTACAGGGATCAGCCCCAGCATTTT. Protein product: CASSYSYRDQPQHF.

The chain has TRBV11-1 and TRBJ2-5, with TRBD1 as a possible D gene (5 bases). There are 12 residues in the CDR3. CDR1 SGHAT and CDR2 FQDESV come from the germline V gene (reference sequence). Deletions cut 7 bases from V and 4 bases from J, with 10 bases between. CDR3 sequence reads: CASKGAPETQYF. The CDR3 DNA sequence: TGTGCCAGCAAAGGGGCCCCAGAGACCCAGTACTTC.

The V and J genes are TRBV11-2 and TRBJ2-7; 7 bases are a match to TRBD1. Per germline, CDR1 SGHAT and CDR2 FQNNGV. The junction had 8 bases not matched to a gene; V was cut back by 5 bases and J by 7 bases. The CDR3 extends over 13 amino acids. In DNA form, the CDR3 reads TGTGCCAGCAGCCCTGACAGGGCGAGGGAGCAGTACTTC. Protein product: CASSPDRAREQYF.

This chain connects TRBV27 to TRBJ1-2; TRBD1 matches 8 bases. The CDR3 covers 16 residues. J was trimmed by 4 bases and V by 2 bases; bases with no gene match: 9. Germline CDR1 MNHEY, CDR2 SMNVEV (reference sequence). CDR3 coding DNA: TGTGCCAGCAGTTTAACGGGCCAGGGGGCGAGCTATGGCTACACCTTC. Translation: CASSLTGQGASYGYTF.

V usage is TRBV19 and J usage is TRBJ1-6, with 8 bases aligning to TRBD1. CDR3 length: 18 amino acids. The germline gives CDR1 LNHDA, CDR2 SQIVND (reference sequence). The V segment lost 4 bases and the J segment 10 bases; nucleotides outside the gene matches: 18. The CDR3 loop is CASSTRPVQGGGFSPLHF. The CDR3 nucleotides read TGTGCCAGTAGTACAAGGCCGGTACAGGGGGGAGGTTTCTCACCCCTCCACTTT. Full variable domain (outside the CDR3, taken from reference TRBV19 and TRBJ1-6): DGGITQSPKYLFRKEGQNVTLSCEQNLNHDAMYWYRQDPGQGLRLIYYSQIVNDFQKGDIAEGYSVSREKKESFPLTVTSAQKNPTAFYLCASSTRPVQGGGFSPLHFGNGTRLTVT.

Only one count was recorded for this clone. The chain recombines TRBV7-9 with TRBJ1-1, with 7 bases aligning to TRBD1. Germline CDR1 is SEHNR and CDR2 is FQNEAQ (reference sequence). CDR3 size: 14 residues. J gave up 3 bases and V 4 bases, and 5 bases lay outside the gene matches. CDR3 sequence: CASSSSGGDTEAFF. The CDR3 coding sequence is TGTGCCAGCAGCTCCTCAGGGGGAGACACTGAAGCTTTCTTT.

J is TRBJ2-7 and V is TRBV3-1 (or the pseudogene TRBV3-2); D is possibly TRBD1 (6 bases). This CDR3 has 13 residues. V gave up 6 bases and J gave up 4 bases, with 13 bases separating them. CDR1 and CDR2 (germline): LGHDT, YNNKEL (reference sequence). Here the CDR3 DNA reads TGTGCCAGCAGTTACAGGGTGCGGTACGAGCAGTACTTC. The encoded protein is CASSYRVRYEQYF.

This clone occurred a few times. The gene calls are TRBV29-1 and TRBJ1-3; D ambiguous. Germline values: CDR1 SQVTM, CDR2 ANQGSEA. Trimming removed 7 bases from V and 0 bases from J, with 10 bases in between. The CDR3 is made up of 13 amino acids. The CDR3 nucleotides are TGCAGCGCCGGTACCACCTCTGGAAACACCATATATTTT. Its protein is CSAGTTSGNTIYF.

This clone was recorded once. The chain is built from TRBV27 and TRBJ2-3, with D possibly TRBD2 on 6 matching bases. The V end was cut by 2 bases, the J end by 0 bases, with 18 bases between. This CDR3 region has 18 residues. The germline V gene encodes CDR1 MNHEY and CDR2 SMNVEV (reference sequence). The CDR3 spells CASSLRAGALTSTDTQYF. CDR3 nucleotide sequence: TGTGCCAGCAGTTTACGAGCGGGCGCACTAACTAGCACAGATACGCAGTATTTT.

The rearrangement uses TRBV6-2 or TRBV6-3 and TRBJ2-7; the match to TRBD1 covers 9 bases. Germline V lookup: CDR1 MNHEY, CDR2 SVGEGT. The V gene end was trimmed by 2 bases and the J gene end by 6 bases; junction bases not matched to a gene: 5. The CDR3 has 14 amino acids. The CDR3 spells CASSYGTGFIEQYF. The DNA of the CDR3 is TGTGCCAGCAGTTACGGGACAGGGTTTATCGAGCAGTACTTC.

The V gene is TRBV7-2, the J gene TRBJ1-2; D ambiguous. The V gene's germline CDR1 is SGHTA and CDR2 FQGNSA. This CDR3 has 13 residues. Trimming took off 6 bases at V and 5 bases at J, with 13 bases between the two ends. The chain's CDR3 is CASRSAAGYGYTF. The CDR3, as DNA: TGTGCCAGCAGGTCCGCGGCCGGGTATGGCTACACCTTC.

Here the CDR3 DNA reads TGTGCCAGCCGAGATAGGACTTTTCGGGGGAACACTGAAGCTTTCTTT. Its translation: CASRDRTFRGNTEAFF. This chain joins TRBV2 and TRBJ1-1; D gene ambiguous. Germline CDR1 SNHLY, CDR2 FYNNEI. This CDR3 is 16 amino acids long. V lost 8 bases to trimming and J lost 1 base, with 20 bases between them.

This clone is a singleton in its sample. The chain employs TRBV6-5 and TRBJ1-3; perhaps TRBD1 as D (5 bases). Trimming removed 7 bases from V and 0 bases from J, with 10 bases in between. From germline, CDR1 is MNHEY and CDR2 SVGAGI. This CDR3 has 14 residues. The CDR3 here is CASIGASSGNTIYF. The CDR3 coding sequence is TGTGCCAGCATTGGGGCCAGCTCTGGAAACACCATATATTTT.

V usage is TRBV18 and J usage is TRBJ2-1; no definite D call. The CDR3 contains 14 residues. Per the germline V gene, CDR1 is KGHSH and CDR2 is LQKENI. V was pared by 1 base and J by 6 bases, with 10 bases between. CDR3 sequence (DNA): TGTGCCAGCTCACCACAATCTGGCGGCAATGAGCAGTTCTTC. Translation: CASSPQSGGNEQFF.

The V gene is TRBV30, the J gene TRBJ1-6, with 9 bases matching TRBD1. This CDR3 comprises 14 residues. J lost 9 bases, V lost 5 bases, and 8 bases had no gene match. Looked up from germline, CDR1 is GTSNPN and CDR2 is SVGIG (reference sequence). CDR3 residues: CAWAGGTGRSPLHF. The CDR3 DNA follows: TGTGCCTGGGCTGGCGGGACAGGGCGTTCACCCCTCCACTTT. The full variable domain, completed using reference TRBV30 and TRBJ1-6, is SQTIHQWPATLVQPVGSPLSLECTVEGTSNPNLYWYRQAAGRGLQLLFYSVGIGQISSEVPQNLSASRPQDRQFILSSKKLLLSDSGFYLCAWAGGTGRSPLHFGNGTRLTVT.

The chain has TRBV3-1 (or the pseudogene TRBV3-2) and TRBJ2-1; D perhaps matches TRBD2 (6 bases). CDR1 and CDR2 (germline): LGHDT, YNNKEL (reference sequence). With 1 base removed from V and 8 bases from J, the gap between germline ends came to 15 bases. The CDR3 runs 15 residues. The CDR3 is CASSQAWGVSDEQFF. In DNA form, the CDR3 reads TGTGCCAGCAGCCAAGCGTGGGGGGTGAGTGATGAGCAGTTCTTC.